Below are 3 T cell receptor beta chains sequenced from a single sample in a study of OX40 agonist ivuxolimab in advanced cancers. The data were produced by immunoSEQ multiplex PCR, yet TCRdb's version contains in-frame clones alone and is incomplete. This table holds more than 9,000 clones, roughly 78% found once. Sequencing used CD4+ or CD8+ T cells sorted from blood, obtained in a trial of the OX40 agonist ivuxolimab. These receptors all come from an adult with an advanced solid tumor such as melanoma, head and neck, liver or kidney cancer.

J is TRBJ1-1 and V is TRBV5-4; perhaps TRBD1 as D (5 bases). This CDR3 contains 11 residues. The V gene's germline CDR1 is SGHNT and CDR2 YYREEE (reference sequence). V lost 0 bases and J 8 bases, leaving 5 bases between the germline ends. In nucleotides, the CDR3 is TGTGCCAGCAGCTTGGACAGGGAAGCTTTCTTT. Residues: CASSLDREAFF.

The chain is built from TRBV7-8 and TRBJ2-7, with 15 nucleotides matching TRBD2. Germline assignment: CDR1 SGHVS and CDR2 FQNEAQ. The CDR3 contains 17 residues. Trimming removed 4 bases from V and 5 bases from J; junction bases left unmatched: 9. The CDR3: CASSSRGTSGRLHEQYF. The CDR3 nucleotides read TGTGCCAGCAGCTCTCGAGGGACTAGCGGGAGGTTACACGAGCAGTACTTC.

The chain combines TRBV12-5 with TRBJ2-1, with unresolved D. The CDR3 contains 12 residues. Germline values: CDR1 LGHNT, CDR2 FRNRAP. The V end was cut by 2 bases, the J end by 5 bases, with 4 bases between. The CDR3 is CASGLFHNEQFF. For the CDR3, the DNA is TGTGCTAGTGGTTTGTTCCACAATGAGCAGTTCTTC.